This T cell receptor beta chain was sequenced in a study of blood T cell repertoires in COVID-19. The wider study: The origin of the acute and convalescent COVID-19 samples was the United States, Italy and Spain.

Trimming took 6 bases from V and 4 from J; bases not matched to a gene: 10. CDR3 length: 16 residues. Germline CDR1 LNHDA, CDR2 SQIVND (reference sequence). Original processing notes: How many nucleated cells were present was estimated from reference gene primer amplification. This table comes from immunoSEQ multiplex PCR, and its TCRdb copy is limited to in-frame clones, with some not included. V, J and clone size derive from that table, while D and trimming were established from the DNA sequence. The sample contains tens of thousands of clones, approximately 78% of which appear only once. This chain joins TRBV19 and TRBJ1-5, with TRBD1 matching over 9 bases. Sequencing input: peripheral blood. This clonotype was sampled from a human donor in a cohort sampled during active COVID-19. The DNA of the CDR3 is TGTGCCAGTAGCCTGACAGGGGGACTGACTAATCAGCCCCAGCATTTT. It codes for CASSLTGGLTNQPQHF.